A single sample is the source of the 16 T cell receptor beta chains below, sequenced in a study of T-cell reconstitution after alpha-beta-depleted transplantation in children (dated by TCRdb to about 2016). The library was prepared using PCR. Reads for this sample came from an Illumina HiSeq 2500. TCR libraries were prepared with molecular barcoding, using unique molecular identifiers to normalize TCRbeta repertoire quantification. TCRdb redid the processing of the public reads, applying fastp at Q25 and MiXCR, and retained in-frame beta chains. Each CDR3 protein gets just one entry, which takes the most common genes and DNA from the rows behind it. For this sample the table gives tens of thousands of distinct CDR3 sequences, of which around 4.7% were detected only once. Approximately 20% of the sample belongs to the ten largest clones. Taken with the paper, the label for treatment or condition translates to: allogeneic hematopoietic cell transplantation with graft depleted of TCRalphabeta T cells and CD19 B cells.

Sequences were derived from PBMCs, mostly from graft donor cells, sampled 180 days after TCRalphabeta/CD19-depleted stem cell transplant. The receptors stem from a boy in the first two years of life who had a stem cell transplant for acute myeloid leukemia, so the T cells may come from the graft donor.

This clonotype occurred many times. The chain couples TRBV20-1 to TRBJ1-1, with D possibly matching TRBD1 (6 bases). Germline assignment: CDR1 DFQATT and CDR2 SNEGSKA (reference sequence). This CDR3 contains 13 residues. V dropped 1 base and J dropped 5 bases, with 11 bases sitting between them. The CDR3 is CSARGLRGTEAFF. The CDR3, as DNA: TGCAGTGCTAGAGGACTCAGGGGTACTGAAGCTTTCTTT.

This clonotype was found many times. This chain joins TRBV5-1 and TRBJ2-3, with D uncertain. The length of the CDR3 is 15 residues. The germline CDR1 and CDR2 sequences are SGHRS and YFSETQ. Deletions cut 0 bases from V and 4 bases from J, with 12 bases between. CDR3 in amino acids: CASSLEARGPDTQYF. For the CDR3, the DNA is TGCGCCAGCAGCTTGGAAGCCAGAGGTCCAGATACGCAGTATTTT.

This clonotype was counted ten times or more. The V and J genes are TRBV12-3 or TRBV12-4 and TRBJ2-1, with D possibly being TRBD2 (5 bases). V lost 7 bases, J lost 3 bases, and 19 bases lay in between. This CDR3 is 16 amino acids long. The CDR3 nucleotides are TGTGCCAGCACCTACCCGGCGGGCTGGTACTACAATGAGCAGTTCTTC. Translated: CASTYPAGWYYNEQFF.

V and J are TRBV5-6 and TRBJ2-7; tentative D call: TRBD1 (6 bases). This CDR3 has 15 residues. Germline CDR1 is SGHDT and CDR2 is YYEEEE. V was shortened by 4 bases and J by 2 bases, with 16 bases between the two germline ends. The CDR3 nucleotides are TGTGCCAGCAGCCCACCCCCGGACAGTGCCTACGAGCAGTACTTC. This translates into CASSPPPDSAYEQYF.

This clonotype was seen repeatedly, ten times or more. The CDR3: CASSLPGLGQEDEAFF. Written as DNA, the CDR3 is TGTGCCAGCAGTTTGCCTGGCCTGGGCCAAGAGGACGAAGCTTTCTTT. The V and J genes are TRBV12-3 or TRBV12-4 and TRBJ1-1; D is undetermined. Trimming left V 3 bases short and J 8 bases short, with 22 bases between. The CDR3 is 16 amino acids.

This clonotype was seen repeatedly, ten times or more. CDR3 sequence: CASSLVVAGDQETQYF. The DNA of the CDR3 is TGTGCCAGCAGCTTAGTAGTAGCGGGGGACCAAGAGACCCAGTACTTC. The chain combines TRBV11-2 with TRBJ2-5; 9 bases line up with TRBD2. There are 16 residues in the CDR3. V was clipped by 1 base and J by 0 bases; unmatched bases: 3. Germline V lookup: CDR1 SGHAT, CDR2 FQNNGV.

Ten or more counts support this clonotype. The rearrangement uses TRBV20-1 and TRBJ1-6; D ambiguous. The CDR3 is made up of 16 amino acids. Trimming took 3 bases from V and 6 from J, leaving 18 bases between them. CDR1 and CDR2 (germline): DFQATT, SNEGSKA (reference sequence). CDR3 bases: TGCAGTGCTAGGAGATGGAACGGACTGACTAATTCACCCCTCCACTTT. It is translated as CSARRWNGLTNSPLHF.

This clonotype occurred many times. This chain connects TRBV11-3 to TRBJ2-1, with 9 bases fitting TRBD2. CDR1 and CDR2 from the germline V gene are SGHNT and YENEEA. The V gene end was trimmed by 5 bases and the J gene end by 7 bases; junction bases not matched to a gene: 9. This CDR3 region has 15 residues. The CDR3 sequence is CASSPGWRGGNEQFF. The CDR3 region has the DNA TGTGCCAGCAGCCCTGGTTGGCGGGGGGGTAATGAGCAGTTCTTC.

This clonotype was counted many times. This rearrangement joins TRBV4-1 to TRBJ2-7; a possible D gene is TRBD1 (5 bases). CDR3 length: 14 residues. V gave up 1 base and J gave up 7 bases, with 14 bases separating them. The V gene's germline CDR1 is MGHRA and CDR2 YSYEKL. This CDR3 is CASSQGAGLSEQYF. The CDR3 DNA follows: TGCGCCAGCAGCCAAGGCGCAGGGCTTTCGGAGCAGTACTTC.

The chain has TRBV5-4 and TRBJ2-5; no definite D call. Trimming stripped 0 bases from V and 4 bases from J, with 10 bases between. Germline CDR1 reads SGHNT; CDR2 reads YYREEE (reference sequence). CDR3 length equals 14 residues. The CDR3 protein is CASSLGLPGETQYF. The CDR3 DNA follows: TGTGCCAGCAGCTTGGGGCTCCCCGGAGAGACCCAGTACTTC. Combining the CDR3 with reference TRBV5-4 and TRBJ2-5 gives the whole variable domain ETGVTQSPTHLIKTRGQQVTLRCSSQSGHNTVSWYQQALGQGPQFIFQYYREEENGRGNFPPRFSGLQFPNYSSELNVNALELDDSALYLCASSLGLPGETQYFGPGTRLLVL.

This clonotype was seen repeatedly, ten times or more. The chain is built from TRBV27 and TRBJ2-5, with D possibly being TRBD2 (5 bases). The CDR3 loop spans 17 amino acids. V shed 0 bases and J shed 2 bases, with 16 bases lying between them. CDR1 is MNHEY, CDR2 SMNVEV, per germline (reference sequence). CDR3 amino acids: CASSLSRARAPQETQYF. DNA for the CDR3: TGTGCCAGCAGTTTATCGAGGGCTAGAGCCCCTCAAGAGACCCAGTACTTC.

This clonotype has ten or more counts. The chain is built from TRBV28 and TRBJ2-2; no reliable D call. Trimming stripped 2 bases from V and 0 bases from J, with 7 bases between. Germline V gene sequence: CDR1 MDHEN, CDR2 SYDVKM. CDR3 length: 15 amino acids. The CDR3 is CASSLPRSNTGELFF. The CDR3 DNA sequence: TGTGCCAGCAGTTTACCTAGATCGAACACCGGGGAGCTGTTTTTT.

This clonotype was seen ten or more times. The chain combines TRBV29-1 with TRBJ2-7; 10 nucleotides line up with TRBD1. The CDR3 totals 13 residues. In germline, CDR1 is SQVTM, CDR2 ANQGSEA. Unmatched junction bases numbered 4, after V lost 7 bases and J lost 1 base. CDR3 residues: CSAGTGESYEQYF. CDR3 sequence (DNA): TGCAGCGCTGGGACAGGGGAGTCCTACGAGCAGTACTTC.

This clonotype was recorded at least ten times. In DNA, the CDR3 is TGTGCCAGCAGTTTATATCCGGGACAGTTATACGAGCAGTACGTC. It translates to CASSLYPGQLYEQYV. The chain combines TRBV6-5 with TRBJ2-7; 7 positions agree with TRBD1. Trimming at V came to 4 bases and at J to 4 bases, leaving 10 bases not matched to a gene. CDR1 and CDR2 from the germline V gene are MNHEY and SVGAGI. The CDR3 has 15 residues.

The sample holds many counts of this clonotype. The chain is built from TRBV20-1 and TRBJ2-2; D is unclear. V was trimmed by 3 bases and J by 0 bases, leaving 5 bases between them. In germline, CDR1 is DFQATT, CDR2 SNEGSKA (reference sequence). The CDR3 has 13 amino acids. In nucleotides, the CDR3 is TGCAGTGCTAGGTACTCGAACACCGGGGAGCTGTTTTTT. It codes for CSARYSNTGELFF.

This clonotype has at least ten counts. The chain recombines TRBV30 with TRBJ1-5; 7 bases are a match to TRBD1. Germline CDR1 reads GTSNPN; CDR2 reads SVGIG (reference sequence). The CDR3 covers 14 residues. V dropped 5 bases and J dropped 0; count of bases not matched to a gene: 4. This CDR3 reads CAWGGQYSNQPQHF. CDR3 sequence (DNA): TGTGCCTGGGGGGGACAGTATAGCAATCAGCCCCAGCATTTT.